This entry lists 15 T cell receptor beta chains sequenced from one sample in a study of T cell repertoires in cytomegalovirus infection. Their cognate antigens are unknown. TCRdb re-analysed the reads in MiXCR, keeping a single row per CDR3 protein. The top ten hold about 20% of the sample, which has nearly 700,000 distinct CDR3 sequences, around 32% seen once. This material consisted of cultured PBMCs, taken from culture after CMV antigen stimulation. The receptors were sampled from a human donor in good health (CMV status not recorded). Some clones in this sample may be carry-over from other donors' samples.

The J gene is TRBJ1-5, the V gene TRBV20-1, with 7 bases that match TRBD1. CDR3 size: 16 residues. CDR1 and CDR2 (germline): DFQATT, SNEGSKA (reference sequence). V shed 5 bases, J shed 7 bases, and the junction held 17 bases outside the gene matches. CDR3: CSAGPRGRGRDQPQHF. CDR3 DNA: TGCAGTGCTGGGCCCAGGGGGAGGGGAAGGGACCAGCCCCAGCATTTT.

This clonotype was observed at least ten times. The V gene is TRBV7-2, the J gene TRBJ2-7, with TRBD2 matching 8 bases. CDR1 and CDR2 (germline): SGHTA, FQGNSA. The CDR3 totals 15 residues. V trimming: 1 base; J trimming: 5 bases; junction bases outside the gene matches: 7. This chain's CDR3 is CASSLGAGDLHEQYF. DNA of the CDR3: TGTGCCAGCAGCTTAGGAGCGGGAGATCTGCACGAGCAGTACTTC.

This clonotype has a handful of counts. This chain uses TRBV28 with TRBJ2-7; D call uncertain. The CDR3 has 13 residues. Germline-derived CDR1 and CDR2 are MDHEN and SYDVKM. Trimming stripped 7 bases from V and 2 bases from J, with 12 bases between. CDR3 sequence (DNA): TGTGCCAGCAAGCCCGAAGTGGCCTACGAGCAGTACTTC. The encoded protein is CASKPEVAYEQYF.

The V gene is TRBV20-1, the J gene TRBJ2-7, with 8 bases fitting TRBD2. CDR1 is DFQATT, CDR2 SNEGSKA, per germline (reference sequence). Trimming took 1 base from V and 2 from J; bases not matched to a gene: 7. The CDR3 is 15 residues long. The CDR3 loop is CSARALLAGTYEQYF. The CDR3 coding sequence is TGCAGTGCTAGAGCGTTGTTAGCGGGAACCTACGAGCAGTACTTC.

This chain uses TRBV6-2 or TRBV6-3 with TRBJ2-1; tentatively, D is TRBD1 (5 bases). In germline, CDR1 is MNHEY, CDR2 SVGEGT. The CDR3 has 16 residues. V gave up 3 bases and J gave up 4 bases, with 16 bases separating them. The CDR3 protein is CASSYGHLLPYNEQFF. Here the CDR3 DNA reads TGTGCCAGCAGTTATGGACATCTCTTACCTTACAATGAGCAGTTCTTC.

This clonotype was seen a handful of times. The gene calls are TRBV7-2 and TRBJ1-5; TRBD1 matches at 9 bases. V was clipped by 3 bases and J by 3 bases; unmatched bases: 6. The CDR3 covers 16 residues. Germline lookup yields CDR1 SGHTA and CDR2 FQGNSA. CDR3 sequence: CASSFGGDRVNQPQHF. The CDR3 nucleotides are TGTGCCAGCAGCTTTGGGGGGGACAGGGTCAATCAGCCCCAGCATTTT. The whole variable domain, filled in from reference TRBV7-2 and TRBJ1-5, reads GAGVSQSPSNKVTEKGKDVELRCDPISGHTALYWYRQSLGQGLEFLIYFQGNSAPDKSGLPSDRFSAERTGGSVSTLTIQRTQQEDSAVYLCASSFGGDRVNQPQHFGDGTRLSIL.

The chain carries TRBV10-3 and TRBJ2-1; 7 bases line up with TRBD2. V was pared by 6 bases and J by 5 bases, with 4 bases of the junction left unmatched. CDR1 is ENHRY, CDR2 SYGVKD, per germline. The CDR3 runs 13 residues. Written as DNA, the CDR3 is TGTGCCATCAGGCCGAGCGGGAACAATGAGCAGTTCTTC. As protein: CAIRPSGNNEQFF.

The chain joins TRBV4-1 to TRBJ1-2; TRBD1 matches at 7 bases. V dropped 4 bases and J dropped 4; count of bases not matched to a gene: 9. Germline V gene lookup returns CDR1 MGHRA and CDR2 YSYEKL. The CDR3 has 15 amino acids. CDR3 amino acids: CASSPQTGRSYGYTF. For the CDR3, the DNA is TGCGCCAGCAGCCCCCAGACAGGGAGGAGCTATGGCTACACCTTC.

This clonotype was seen only once. This rearrangement joins TRBV12-3 or TRBV12-4 to TRBJ2-3; D ambiguous. Trimming removed 3 bases from V and 3 bases from J, with 7 bases in between. The CDR3 covers 13 residues. The CDR3 DNA sequence: TGTGCCAGCAGTTTTGGAGAAACAGATACGCAGTATTTT. This codes for CASSFGETDTQYF.

This chain joins TRBV6-2 or TRBV6-3 and TRBJ1-1; the D gene is possibly TRBD1 (5 bases). Germline V gives CDR1 MNHEY, CDR2 SVGEGT. The CDR3 has 14 residues. V lost 6 bases, J lost 11 bases, and 22 bases lay in between. In DNA form, the CDR3 reads TGTGCCAGCAGCCCTGCTGGAGGGGCGAGAAAGGCTTTCTTT. Translation gives CASSPAGGARKAFF.

The gene calls are TRBV6-1 and TRBJ2-6; no clear D gene. With 8 bases removed from V and 0 bases from J, the gap between germline ends came to 14 bases. The CDR3 runs to 16 residues. In germline, CDR1 is MNHNS, CDR2 SASEGT. CDR3 in amino acids: CASCFNSGSGANVLTF. The DNA for the CDR3 is TGTGCCAGCTGTTTCAACAGTGGCTCTGGGGCCAACGTCCTGACTTTC.

The rearrangement links TRBV7-4 to TRBJ1-6; TRBD1 agrees at 8 bases. This CDR3 comprises 17 residues. The junction had 9 bases not matched to a gene; V was cut back by 3 bases and J by 5 bases. Germline assignment: CDR1 SGHVT and CDR2 SQSDAQ. CDR3 in DNA: TGTGCCAGCAGCTTTTCAGGGGGCCATCTCAATAATTCACCCCTCCACTTT. It specifies CASSFSGGHLNNSPLHF.

The J gene is TRBJ2-1, the V gene TRBV18, with 9 bases fitting TRBD1. Germline assignment: CDR1 KGHSH and CDR2 LQKENI. The length of the CDR3 is 17 residues. The V and J ends lost 4 bases and 8 bases, in that order; junction bases with no gene match: 15. CDR3 in amino acids: CASSLTIPQGAVDEQFF. CDR3 DNA: TGTGCCAGCTCACTTACAATTCCACAGGGGGCTGTCGATGAGCAGTTCTTC.

V usage is TRBV18 and J usage is TRBJ2-1; possibly TRBD2 for D (5 bases). V lost 2 bases and J lost 7, with 21 bases in between. Germline V lookup: CDR1 KGHSH, CDR2 LQKENI. CDR3 length: 17 amino acids. In DNA form, the CDR3 reads TGTGCCAGCTCACCAGTAGCAGGACCCGGGGTAGGGAATGAGCAGTTCTTC. Translated, it gives CASSPVAGPGVGNEQFF.

The rearrangement joins TRBV10-3 to TRBJ2-7, with TRBD2 matching over 9 bases. Germline V CDR1 and CDR2: ENHRY, SYGVKD. V dropped 11 bases and J dropped 4; count of bases not matched to a gene: 3. CDR3 length: 11 residues. The CDR3 loop reads CAASGNYEQYF. CDR3 nucleotides: TGTGCCGCTAGCGGGAATTACGAGCAGTACTTC.